These 9 T cell receptor beta chains originate from one sample sequenced in a study of T-cell memory formation after mild COVID-19. TCRdb re-derived calls from the 5' RACE reads in MiXCR, one entry per CDR3 protein. The table has around 530,000 distinct CDR3 sequences, about a fifth seen once; the top ten hold 7.5% to 9.5%. Sequencing was done on a sample of PBMCs or a T cell subset sorted from them (not recorded which). The source of these receptors is an adult woman who had mild COVID-19 (a few samples of this study predate the infection). Cell type and time point are not known.

This chain connects TRBV12-3 or TRBV12-4 to TRBJ2-7; 10 bases map to TRBD1. The length of the CDR3 is 13 residues. The J segment lost 4 bases and the V segment lost 10 bases, leaving 7 bases of the junction unmatched. CDR3 bases: TGTGCCACCAAGACGGACAGGGGGTACGAGCAGTACTTC. It encodes CATKTDRGYEQYF.

The chain uses TRBV2 and TRBJ2-3; D might be TRBD1 (6 bases). The germline V gene encodes CDR1 SNHLY and CDR2 FYNNEI. The CDR3 has 14 amino acids. V shed 5 bases and J shed 2 bases, with 11 bases lying between them. The CDR3 DNA is TGTGCCAGCAGTTCACAGGGACCCACAGATACGCAGTATTTT. Residues: CASSSQGPTDTQYF.

V usage is TRBV6-1 and J usage is TRBJ1-2, with no clear D. Germline CDR1 reads MNHNS; CDR2 reads SASEGT. The germline V and J ends were trimmed by 4 bases and 2 bases, with 17 bases remaining between them. There are 16 residues in the CDR3. DNA for the CDR3: TGTGCCAGCAGTGTTTCGGTCCTCGGCCCCAACTATGGCTACACCTTC. Protein sequence: CASSVSVLGPNYGYTF.

The chain employs TRBV29-1 and TRBJ1-1; D gene ambiguous. The CDR3 contains 14 residues. The germline V gene has CDR1 SQVTM and CDR2 ANQGSEA. V was clipped by 6 bases and J by 1 base, with 15 bases between them. The CDR3 loop reads CSVIRIRGNTEAFF. The CDR3, as DNA: TGCAGCGTGATCAGGATTCGAGGGAACACTGAAGCTTTCTTT.

This chain joins TRBV9 and TRBJ2-5; D remains unclear. The V gene lost 0 bases and the J gene lost 5 bases, with 11 bases spanning the gap. Germline lookup yields CDR1 SGDLS and CDR2 YYNGEE. The CDR3 totals 14 residues. CDR3 loop: CASSVGPIQETQYF. The CDR3 DNA follows: TGTGCCAGCAGCGTAGGGCCTATACAGGAGACCCAGTACTTC.

This clonotype was detected only a few times. The V and J genes are TRBV5-1 and TRBJ2-1; perhaps D is TRBD1 or TRBD2 (6 bases each). Trimming took off 4 bases at V and 8 bases at J, with 13 bases between the two ends. From germline, CDR1 is SGHRS and CDR2 YFSETQ. The CDR3 totals 13 residues. The CDR3 protein is CASSQTGAYEQFF. DNA for the CDR3: TGCGCCAGCAGCCAAACGGGGGCTTATGAGCAGTTCTTC. The full variable domain, its missing parts supplied by reference TRBV5-1 and TRBJ2-1, is KAGVTQTPRYLIKTRGQQVTLSCSPISGHRSVSWYQQTPGQGLQFLFEYFSETQRNKGNFPGRFSGRQFSNSRSEMNVSTLELGDSALYLCASSQTGAYEQFFGPGTRLTVL.

This clonotype has just a few counts. The rearrangement links TRBV4-2 to TRBJ2-7; 11 positions agree with TRBD2. Germline assignment: CDR1 LGHNA and CDR2 YNFKEQ. There are 15 residues in the CDR3. The J segment lost 12 bases and the V segment lost 0 bases, leaving 10 bases of the junction unmatched. Written as DNA, the CDR3 is TGTGCCAGCAGCCAAGAAGGTGGGATAGCGGGAGGGCTGTACTTC. Translated: CASSQEGGIAGGLYF.

The V call is TRBV9, the J call TRBJ2-7, with 10 positions matching TRBD1. Germline values: CDR1 SGDLS, CDR2 YYNGEE. The trim removed 4 bases at V and 6 bases at J, leaving 4 bases unmatched. The CDR3 is 13 residues long. In nucleotides, the CDR3 is TGTGCCAGCAGCTCTAGGACAGGGGGCGAGCAGTACTTC. Its protein is CASSSRTGGEQYF.

This clonotype showed up just a few times. The chain employs TRBV11-3 and TRBJ2-3, with a tentative D call TRBD2 (5 bases). Germline CDR1 reads SGHNT; CDR2 reads YENEEA. CDR3 length equals 15 residues. The ends were cut back, 3 bases at V and 3 bases at J, with 13 bases in the middle. CDR3 sequence (DNA): TGTGCCAGCAGCTTCCCTAGCCGATCAACAGATACGCAGTATTTT. Translating it yields CASSFPSRSTDTQYF. The whole variable domain, remainder taken from reference TRBV11-3 and TRBJ2-3, is EAGVVQSPRYKIIEKKQPVAFWCNPISGHNTLYWYLQNLGQGPELLIRYENEEAVDDSQLPKDRFSAERLKGVDSTLKIQPAELGDSAVYLCASSFPSRSTDTQYFGPGTRLTVL.